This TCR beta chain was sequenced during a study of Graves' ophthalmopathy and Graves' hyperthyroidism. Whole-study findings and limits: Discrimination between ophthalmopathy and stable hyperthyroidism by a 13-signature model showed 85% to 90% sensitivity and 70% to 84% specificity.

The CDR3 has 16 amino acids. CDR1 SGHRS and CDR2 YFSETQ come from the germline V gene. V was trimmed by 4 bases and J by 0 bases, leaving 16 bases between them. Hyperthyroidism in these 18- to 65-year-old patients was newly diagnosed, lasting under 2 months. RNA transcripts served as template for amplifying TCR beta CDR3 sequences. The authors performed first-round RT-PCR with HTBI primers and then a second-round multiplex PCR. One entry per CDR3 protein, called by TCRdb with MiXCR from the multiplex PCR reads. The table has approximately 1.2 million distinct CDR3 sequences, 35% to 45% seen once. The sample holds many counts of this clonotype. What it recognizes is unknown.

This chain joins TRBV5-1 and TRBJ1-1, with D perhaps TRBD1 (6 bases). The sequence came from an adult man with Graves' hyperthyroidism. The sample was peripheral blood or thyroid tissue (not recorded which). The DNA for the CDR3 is TGCGCCAGCAGCCTGACGACAGGCCGAATGAACACTGAAGCTTTCTTT. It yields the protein CASSLTTGRMNTEAFF. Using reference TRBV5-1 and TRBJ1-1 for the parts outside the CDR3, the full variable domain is KAGVTQTPRYLIKTRGQQVTLSCSPISGHRSVSWYQQTPGQGLQFLFEYFSETQRNKGNFPGRFSGRQFSNSRSEMNVSTLELGDSALYLCASSLTTGRMNTEAFFGQGTRLTVV.